These 25 T cell receptor beta chains share one sample of origin, sequenced in a study of cytomegalovirus exposure and HLA in healthy donors. PCR involved 60 Vbeta and 13 Jbeta primers. Assay: immunoSEQ multiplex PCR; the TCRdb copy retains only in-frame clones and omits some. The sample yields 170,000 or so clones, roughly 80% seen once. Sequenced material: PBMCs. The source of these receptors is a woman between 45 and 65 years old in good health and CMV-seropositive.

The chain has TRBV5-1 and TRBJ1-2; D uncertain. The CDR3 loop spans 17 amino acids. Germline lookup yields CDR1 SGHRS and CDR2 YFSETQ. V was trimmed by 4 bases and J by 3 bases, leaving 22 bases between them. CDR3 loop: CASSPRRGLGVDYGYTF. CDR3 DNA: TGCGCCAGCAGCCCACGCCGAGGGCTTGGGGTTGACTATGGCTACACCTTC.

V is TRBV11-2 and J is TRBJ2-2, with TRBD2 matching over 7 bases. The CDR3 is 16 residues long. Germline trimming cut 4 bases from V and 3 bases from J; bases unmatched to any gene: 8. Looked up from germline, CDR1 is SGHAT and CDR2 is FQNNGV. The CDR3 spells CASSSVRGRDTGELFF. The DNA of the CDR3 is TGTGCCAGCAGCTCGGTCCGGGGGAGGGACACCGGGGAGCTGTTTTTT.

The gene calls are TRBV7-3 and TRBJ1-1; D uncertain. Germline assignment: CDR1 SGHTA and CDR2 FQGTGA. This CDR3 has 14 amino acids. Trimming cost V 5 bases and J 1 base, with 11 bases left between them. CDR3 nucleotides: TGTGCCAGCAGCCCGGGTAACTCGAACACTGAAGCTTTCTTT. Its translation: CASSPGNSNTEAFF. The full variable domain, completed using reference TRBV7-3 and TRBJ1-1, is GAGVSQTPSNKVTEKGKYVELRCDPISGHTALYWYRQSLGQGPEFLIYFQGTGAADDSGLPNDRFFAVRPEGSVSTLKIQRTERGDSAVYLCASSPGNSNTEAFFGQGTRLTVV.

This chain joins TRBV6-1 and TRBJ2-2, with TRBD2 as a possible D gene (7 bases). The CDR3 is 14 residues long. Germline V gives CDR1 MNHNS, CDR2 SASEGT. Trimming removed 7 bases from V and 6 bases from J, with 15 bases in between. CDR3 sequence (DNA): TGTGCCAGCACCCTTAGGGGGGGTGCCGGGGAGCTGTTTTTT. This sequence encodes CASTLRGGAGELFF.

V gene TRBV27 combines with J gene TRBJ2-3, with TRBD1 matching over 9 bases. Germline V gene lookup returns CDR1 MNHEY and CDR2 SMNVEV (reference sequence). Trimming removed 6 bases from V and 5 bases from J; junction bases left unmatched: 6. The CDR3 runs 14 residues. The CDR3 nucleotides are TGTGCCAGCAGCAACAGGGGGCTCGGAGATACGCAGTATTTT. This encodes CASSNRGLGDTQYF.

The chain uses TRBV6-6 and TRBJ1-6, with D perhaps TRBD1 (5 bases). The V gene's germline CDR1 is MNHNY and CDR2 SVGAGI (reference sequence). With 4 bases removed from V and 4 bases from J, the gap between germline ends came to 11 bases. The length of the CDR3 is 15 residues. The CDR3: CASSSHDSYNSPLHF. DNA of the CDR3: TGTGCCAGCAGTTCCCACGACAGTTATAATTCACCCCTCCACTTT.

This clone was detected ten times or more. The chain recombines TRBV10-3 with TRBJ1-5; D is undetermined. Germline CDR1 reads ENHRY; CDR2 reads SYGVKD. There are 15 residues in the CDR3. Trimming took off 0 bases at V and 7 bases at J, with 13 bases between the two ends. The CDR3 region is CAISESEGPKQPQHF. DNA for the CDR3: TGTGCCATCAGTGAGTCGGAGGGCCCCAAACAGCCCCAGCATTTT.

V usage is TRBV5-4 and J usage is TRBJ2-7; TRBD2 matches 12 bases. The CDR3 totals 15 residues. Germline trimming cut 2 bases from V and 5 bases from J; bases unmatched to any gene: 5. Germline CDR1 SGHNT, CDR2 YYREEE (reference sequence). CDR3 region: CASSLASGGGHEQYF. DNA for the CDR3: TGTGCCAGCAGCTTAGCTAGCGGGGGGGGTCACGAGCAGTACTTC.

The V call is TRBV6-1, the J call TRBJ1-5; D is possibly TRBD1 (5 bases). This CDR3 has 13 residues. V lost 6 bases and J 1 base, leaving 7 bases between the germline ends. Germline V gene sequence: CDR1 MNHNS, CDR2 SASEGT. The CDR3 DNA reads as TGTGCCAGCAGAACAGGAAGCAATCAGCCCCAGCATTTT. Its protein product is CASRTGSNQPQHF.

This clone was detected a few times. The rearrangement uses TRBV7-3 and TRBJ1-1; D is unresolved. The CDR3 extends over 13 amino acids. Germline lookup yields CDR1 SGHTA and CDR2 FQGTGA. V gave up 4 bases and J gave up 1 base, with 7 bases separating them. The CDR3 nucleotides read TGTGCCAGCAGCTCGCAGGAGAACACTGAAGCTTTCTTT. This codes for CASSSQENTEAFF.

This chain's CDR3 is CASSFRLGSTSGELFF. CDR3 in DNA: TGTGCCAGCAGCTTCAGACTAGGCAGTACATCCGGGGAGCTGTTTTTT. J is TRBJ2-2 and V is TRBV5-5; D may be TRBD2 (6 bases). Germline V gives CDR1 SGHKS, CDR2 YYEKEE (reference sequence). V was pared by 2 bases and J by 6 bases, with 17 bases between. The CDR3 has 16 amino acids.

The V gene is TRBV6-5, the J gene TRBJ1-3; 7 bases fit TRBD1. With V trimmed by 5 bases and J by 4 bases, 5 bases remained unmatched. Per germline, CDR1 MNHEY and CDR2 SVGAGI. This CDR3 has 14 amino acids. The CDR3 DNA sequence: TGTGCCAGCAGTCCTACAGGGGTAGGAAACACCATATATTTT. Translated, it gives CASSPTGVGNTIYF.

The rearrangement links TRBV19 to TRBJ1-4, with 7 nucleotides matching TRBD1. This CDR3 has 14 residues. The germline V gene encodes CDR1 LNHDA and CDR2 SQIVND (reference sequence). V lost 7 bases and J lost 5; bases outside the gene matches: 7. The CDR3 DNA sequence: TGTGCCAGTACCATCTCAGGGGGAAATGAAAAACTGTTTTTT. Its protein product is CASTISGGNEKLFF.

The chain links TRBV5-1 to TRBJ2-1; TRBD1 aligns across 7 bases. Germline-derived CDR1 and CDR2 are SGHRS and YFSETQ. Unmatched junction bases numbered 5, after V lost 4 bases and J lost 4 bases. This CDR3 comprises 14 residues. The CDR3 reads CASSLGTDYNEQFF. CDR3 coding DNA: TGCGCCAGCAGCCTAGGGACAGATTACAATGAGCAGTTCTTC. Looking up the rest from reference TRBV5-1 and TRBJ2-1 gives the full variable domain: KAGVTQTPRYLIKTRGQQVTLSCSPISGHRSVSWYQQTPGQGLQFLFEYFSETQRNKGNFPGRFSGRQFSNSRSEMNVSTLELGDSALYLCASSLGTDYNEQFFGPGTRLTVL.

The chain joins TRBV2 to TRBJ2-5; TRBD1 matches 9 bases. V was clipped by 6 bases and J by 5 bases; unmatched bases: 4. The CDR3 spans 13 residues. Germline V gene data show CDR1 as SNHLY and CDR2 as FYNNEI. The CDR3 sequence: CASSPGQGETQYF. Here the CDR3 DNA reads TGTGCCAGCAGCCCAGGACAGGGGGAGACCCAGTACTTC.

The chain links TRBV2 to TRBJ2-3, with D possibly TRBD2 on 7 matching bases. The CDR3 is made up of 13 amino acids. Germline V gene data show CDR1 as SNHLY and CDR2 as FYNNEI. V shed 7 bases and J shed 3 bases, with 11 bases lying between them. CDR3 DNA sequence: TGTGCCAGCAAGGGGGGAGGGACAGATACGCAGTATTTT. It is translated as CASKGGGTDTQYF. The whole variable domain, remainder taken from reference TRBV2 and TRBJ2-3, is EPEVTQTPSHQVTQMGQEVILRCVPISNHLYFYWYRQILGQKVEFLVSFYNNEISEKSEIFDDQFSVERPDGSNFTLKIRSTKLEDSAMYFCASKGGGTDTQYFGPGTRLTVL.

In its sample, this clone was seen a few times. The rearrangement joins TRBV5-1 to TRBJ2-7; 7 bases agree with TRBD2. V gave up 4 bases and J gave up 5 bases; unmatched junction bases: 9. Germline V gene lookup returns CDR1 SGHRS and CDR2 YFSETQ. This CDR3 has 14 amino acids. The CDR3 loop reads CASSREGAGDEQYF. DNA for the CDR3: TGCGCCAGCAGCCGCGAAGGGGCGGGGGACGAGCAGTACTTC.

This clone was found a few times. The chain carries TRBV6-5 and TRBJ2-1; TRBD1 is a possible D gene (5 bases). The germline gives CDR1 MNHEY, CDR2 SVGAGI. There are 13 residues in the CDR3. Trimming pared 5 bases from V and 12 bases from J, leaving 17 bases between. DNA of the CDR3: TGTGCCAGCAGTCTAAGGGGCGTTGGAGTGCAGTTCTTC. As protein: CASSLRGVGVQFF.

The chain links TRBV13 to TRBJ2-7; D remains ambiguous. This CDR3 comprises 13 residues. The ends were cut back, 1 base at V and 2 bases at J, with 6 bases in the middle. Germline V gene data show CDR1 as PRHDT and CDR2 as FYEKMQ (reference sequence). CDR3 sequence: CASSLAPAYEQYF. The CDR3 region has the DNA TGTGCCAGCAGCTTAGCCCCAGCCTACGAGCAGTACTTC. Filled out from reference TRBV13 and TRBJ2-7, the complete variable domain reads AAGVIQSPRHLIKEKRETATLKCYPIPRHDTVYWYQQGPGQDPQFLISFYEKMQSDKGSIPDRFSAQQFSDYHSELNMSSLELGDSALYFCASSLAPAYEQYFGPGTRLTVT.

This chain joins TRBV27 and TRBJ1-1; 7 bases agree with TRBD1. The J segment lost 5 bases and the V segment lost 4 bases, leaving 4 bases of the junction unmatched. Germline V gene lookup returns CDR1 MNHEY and CDR2 SMNVEV (reference sequence). CDR3 size: 13 residues. DNA of the CDR3: TGTGCCAGCAGTTCAGGGGGACGGACTGAAGCTTTCTTT. Translating gives CASSSGGRTEAFF.

The V gene is TRBV4-1, the J gene TRBJ2-5; D remains ambiguous. CDR1 and CDR2 (germline): MGHRA, YSYEKL. With 4 bases removed from V and 5 bases from J, the gap between germline ends came to 14 bases. The CDR3 has 14 residues. The CDR3 DNA reads TGCGCCAGCAGCCCTAATAGCCGCCAGGAGACCCAGTACTTC. Protein sequence: CASSPNSRQETQYF.

The rearrangement joins TRBV15 to TRBJ1-1, with D possibly being TRBD1 (5 bases). Germline lookup yields CDR1 LNHNV and CDR2 YYDKDF (reference sequence). The CDR3 consists of 15 residues. V was shortened by 1 base and J by 5 bases, with 14 bases between the two germline ends. CDR3 coding DNA: TGTGCCACCAGCAGAGCTTCGGGGGGAGGTACTGAAGCTTTCTTT. Protein sequence: CATSRASGGGTEAFF.

As DNA, the CDR3 is TGCAGCGTCCTATCACAGGCTTTCCCGAACTATGGCTACACCTTC. As protein: CSVLSQAFPNYGYTF. The genes are TRBV29-1 and TRBJ1-2, with TRBD1 as a possible D gene (5 bases). Germline lookup yields CDR1 SQVTM and CDR2 ANQGSEA. CDR3 size: 15 residues. V gave up 6 bases and J gave up 2 bases, with 19 bases separating them.

The CDR3 sequence is CASSSRDLIYNEQFF. The CDR3 DNA reads as TGTGCCAGCAGCTCCCGGGACTTAATCTACAATGAGCAGTTCTTC. This chain joins TRBV9 and TRBJ2-1; D is perhaps TRBD2 (6 bases). V lost 4 bases to trimming and J lost 3 bases, with 14 bases between them. Germline CDR1 is SGDLS and CDR2 is YYNGEE. The CDR3 totals 15 residues.

V gene TRBV11-2 combines with J gene TRBJ1-2, with D unresolved. Germline V gives CDR1 SGHAT, CDR2 FQNNGV. CDR3 size: 11 residues. V lost 4 bases to trimming and J lost 13 bases, with 13 bases between them. This CDR3 is CASSSGGVGTF. The CDR3 region has the DNA TGTGCCAGCAGCTCGGGTGGCGTCGGCACCTTC. The whole variable domain, remainder taken from reference TRBV11-2 and TRBJ1-2, is EAGVAQSPRYKIIEKRQSVAFWCNPISGHATLYWYQQILGQGPKLLIQFQNNGVVDDSQLPKDRFSAERLKGVDSTLKIQPAKLEDSAVYLCASSSGGVGTFGSGTRLTVV.